This TCR beta chain was identified in a study of cytomegalovirus exposure and HLA in healthy donors. V lost 3 bases to trimming and J lost 3 bases, with 11 bases between them. Per germline, CDR1 SNHLY and CDR2 FYNNEI. The length of the CDR3 is 14 residues. Vbeta (60) and Jbeta (13) primers were used in the PCR. In the original analysis: Some 12 million shared chains were among the roughly 80 million unique TCR beta chains that a later analysis counted. Assay used: immunoSEQ multiplex PCR; TCRdb lists only in-frame clones, some missing. V, J and clone size derive from that table, while D and trimming were established from the DNA sequence. The table includes about 160,000 clones, 82% detected once. The count of this clone is one.

The chain uses TRBV2 and TRBJ1-1, with D possibly being TRBD1 (6 bases). The receptor was isolated from a girl aged 5-17 years in good health and CMV-seropositive. The sample consisted of PBMCs. The CDR3 loop is CASSEGRGYTEAFF. CDR3 DNA: TGTGCCAGCAGTGAGGGCAGGGGTTACACTGAAGCTTTCTTT.